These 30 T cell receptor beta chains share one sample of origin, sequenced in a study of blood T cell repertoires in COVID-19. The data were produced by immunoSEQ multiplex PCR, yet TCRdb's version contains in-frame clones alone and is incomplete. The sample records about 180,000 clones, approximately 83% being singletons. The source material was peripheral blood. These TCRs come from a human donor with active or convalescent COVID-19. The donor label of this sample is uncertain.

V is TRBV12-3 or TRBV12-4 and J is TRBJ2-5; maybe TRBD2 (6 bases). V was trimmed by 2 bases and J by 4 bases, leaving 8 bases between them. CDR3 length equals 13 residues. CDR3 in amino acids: CASSLIGGETQYF. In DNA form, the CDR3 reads TGTGCCAGCAGTTTAATCGGGGGAGAGACCCAGTACTTC.

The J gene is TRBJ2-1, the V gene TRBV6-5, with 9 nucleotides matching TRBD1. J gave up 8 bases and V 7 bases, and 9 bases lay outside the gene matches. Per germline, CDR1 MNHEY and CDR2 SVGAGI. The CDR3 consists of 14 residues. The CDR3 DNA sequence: TGTGCCAGCACTCACGGGGGGACAGGGTATGAGCAGTTCTTC. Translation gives CASTHGGTGYEQFF.

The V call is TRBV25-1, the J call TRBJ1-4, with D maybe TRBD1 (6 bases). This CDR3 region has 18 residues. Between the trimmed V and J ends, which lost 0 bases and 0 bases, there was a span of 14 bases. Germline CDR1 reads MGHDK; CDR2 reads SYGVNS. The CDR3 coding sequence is TGTGCCAGCAGTGAATATACAGGGACGGGTCCAACTAATGAAAAACTGTTTTTT. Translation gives CASSEYTGTGPTNEKLFF. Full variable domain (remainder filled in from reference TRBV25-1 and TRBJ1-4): EADIYQTPRYLVIGTGKKITLECSQTMGHDKMYWYQQDPGMELHLIHYSYGVNSTEKGDLSSESTVSRIRTEHFPLTLESARPSHTSQYLCASSEYTGTGPTNEKLFFGSGTQLSVL.

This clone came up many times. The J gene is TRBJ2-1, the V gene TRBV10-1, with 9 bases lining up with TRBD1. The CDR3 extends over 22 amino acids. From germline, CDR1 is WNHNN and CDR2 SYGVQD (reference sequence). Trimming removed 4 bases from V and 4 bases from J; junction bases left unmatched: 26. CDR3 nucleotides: TGCGCCAGCAGTGGGCCGTTAAGACAGGGGGTGAGGAACGGGGAAAGTTACAATGAGCAGTTCTTC. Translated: CASSGPLRQGVRNGESYNEQFF.

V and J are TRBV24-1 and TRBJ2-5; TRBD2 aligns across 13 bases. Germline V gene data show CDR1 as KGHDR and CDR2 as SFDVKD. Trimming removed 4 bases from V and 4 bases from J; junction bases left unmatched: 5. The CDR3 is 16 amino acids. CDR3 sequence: CATSEGTSGIRETQYF. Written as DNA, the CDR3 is TGTGCCACCAGTGAAGGGACTAGCGGGATTAGAGAGACCCAGTACTTC.

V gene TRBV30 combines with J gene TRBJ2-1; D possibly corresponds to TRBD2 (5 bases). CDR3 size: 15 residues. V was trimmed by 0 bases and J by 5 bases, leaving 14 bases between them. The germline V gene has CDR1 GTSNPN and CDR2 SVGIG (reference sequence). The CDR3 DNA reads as TGTGCCTGGAGTGTAGGACTTGGCTTGGACAATGAGCAGTTCTTC. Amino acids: CAWSVGLGLDNEQFF.

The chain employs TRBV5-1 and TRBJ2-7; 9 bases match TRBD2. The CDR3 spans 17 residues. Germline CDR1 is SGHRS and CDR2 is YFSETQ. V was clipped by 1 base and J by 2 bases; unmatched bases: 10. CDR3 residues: CASSLSSGTSIPYEQYF. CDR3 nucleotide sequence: TGCGCCAGCAGCTTGTCTAGCGGGACCTCGATACCCTACGAGCAGTACTTC.

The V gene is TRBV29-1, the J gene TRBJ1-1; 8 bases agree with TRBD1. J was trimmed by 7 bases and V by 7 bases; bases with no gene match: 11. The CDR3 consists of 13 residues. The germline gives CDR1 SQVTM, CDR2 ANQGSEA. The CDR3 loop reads CSGQDRGWNEAFF. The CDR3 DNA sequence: TGCAGCGGACAAGACAGGGGATGGAATGAAGCTTTCTTT.

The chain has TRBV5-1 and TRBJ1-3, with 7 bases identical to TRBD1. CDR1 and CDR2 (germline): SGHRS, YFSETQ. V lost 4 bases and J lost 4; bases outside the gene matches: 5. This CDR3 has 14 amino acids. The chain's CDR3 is CASSLTGFGNTIYF. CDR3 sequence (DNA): TGCGCCAGCAGCCTGACAGGGTTCGGAAACACCATATATTTT. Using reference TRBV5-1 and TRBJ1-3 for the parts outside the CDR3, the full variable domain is KAGVTQTPRYLIKTRGQQVTLSCSPISGHRSVSWYQQTPGQGLQFLFEYFSETQRNKGNFPGRFSGRQFSNSRSEMNVSTLELGDSALYLCASSLTGFGNTIYFGEGSWLTVV.

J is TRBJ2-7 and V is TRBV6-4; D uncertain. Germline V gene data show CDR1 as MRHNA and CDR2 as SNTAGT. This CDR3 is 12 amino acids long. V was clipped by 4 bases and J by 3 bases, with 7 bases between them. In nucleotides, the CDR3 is TGTGCCAGCAGTGCGTGGAGCTACGAGCAGTACTTC. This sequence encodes CASSAWSYEQYF.

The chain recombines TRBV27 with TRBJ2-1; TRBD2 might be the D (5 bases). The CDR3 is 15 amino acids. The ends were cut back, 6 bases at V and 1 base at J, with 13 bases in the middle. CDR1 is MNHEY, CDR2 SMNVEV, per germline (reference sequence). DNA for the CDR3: TGTGCCAGCAGCCAACGGAGGTCTTCCTACAATGAGCAGTTCTTC. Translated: CASSQRRSSYNEQFF.

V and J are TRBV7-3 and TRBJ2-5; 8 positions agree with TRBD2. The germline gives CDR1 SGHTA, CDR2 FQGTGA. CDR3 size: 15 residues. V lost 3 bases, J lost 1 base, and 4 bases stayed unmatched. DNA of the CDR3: TGTGCCAGCAGCTTGGTAGCGGGAAGCCAAGAGACCCAGTACTTC. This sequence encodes CASSLVAGSQETQYF.

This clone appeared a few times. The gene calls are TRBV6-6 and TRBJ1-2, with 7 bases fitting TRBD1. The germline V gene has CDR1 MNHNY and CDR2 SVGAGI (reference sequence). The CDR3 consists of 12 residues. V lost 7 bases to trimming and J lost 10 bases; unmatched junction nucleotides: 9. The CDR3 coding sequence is TGTGCCAGCACCCGGACAGGAGTAGACTACACCTTC. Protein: CASTRTGVDYTF.

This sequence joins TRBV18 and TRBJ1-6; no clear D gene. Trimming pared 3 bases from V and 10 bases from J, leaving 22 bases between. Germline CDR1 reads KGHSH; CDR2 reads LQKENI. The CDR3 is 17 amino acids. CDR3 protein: CASSPTTPLRGRSPLHF. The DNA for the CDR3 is TGTGCCAGCTCACCTACCACGCCCCTCCGAGGGAGGTCACCCCTCCACTTT. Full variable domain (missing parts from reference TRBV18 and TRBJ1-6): NAGVMQNPRHLVRRRGQEARLRCSPMKGHSHVYWYRQLPEEGLKFMVYLQKENIIDESGMPKERFSAEFPKEGPSILRIQQVVRGDSAAYFCASSPTTPLRGRSPLHFGNGTRLTVT.

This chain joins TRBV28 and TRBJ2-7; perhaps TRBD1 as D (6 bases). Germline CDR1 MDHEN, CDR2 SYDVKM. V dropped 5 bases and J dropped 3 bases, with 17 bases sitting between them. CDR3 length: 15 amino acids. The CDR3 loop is CASSTLRQASYEQYF. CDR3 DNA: TGTGCCAGCAGTACTCTGAGACAGGCCAGCTACGAGCAGTACTTC.

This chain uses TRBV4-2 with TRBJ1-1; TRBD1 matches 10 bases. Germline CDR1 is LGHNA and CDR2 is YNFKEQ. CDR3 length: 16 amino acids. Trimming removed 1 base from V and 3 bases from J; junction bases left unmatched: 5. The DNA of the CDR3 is TGTGCCAGCAGCCAAGCCGAGGGGACAGGGGACACTGAAGCTTTCTTT. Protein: CASSQAEGTGDTEAFF.

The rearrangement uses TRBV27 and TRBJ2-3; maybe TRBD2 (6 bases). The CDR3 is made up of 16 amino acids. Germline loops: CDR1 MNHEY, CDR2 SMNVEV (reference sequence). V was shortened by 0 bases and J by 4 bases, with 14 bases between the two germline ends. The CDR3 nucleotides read TGTGCCAGCAGTTTATCACGGGGAGGAGGCGCAGATACGCAGTATTTT. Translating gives CASSLSRGGGADTQYF.

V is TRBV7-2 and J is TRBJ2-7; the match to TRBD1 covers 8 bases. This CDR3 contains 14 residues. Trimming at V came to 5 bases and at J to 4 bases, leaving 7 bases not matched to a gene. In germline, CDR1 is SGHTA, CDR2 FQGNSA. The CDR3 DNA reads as TGTGCCAGCAGCCGGGACAGGTCCTCTTACGAGCAGTACTTC. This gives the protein CASSRDRSSYEQYF.

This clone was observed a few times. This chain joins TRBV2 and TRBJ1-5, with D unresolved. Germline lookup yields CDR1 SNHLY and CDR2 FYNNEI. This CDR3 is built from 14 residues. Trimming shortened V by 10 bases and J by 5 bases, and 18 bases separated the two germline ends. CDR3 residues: CAIRMEDSYQPQHF. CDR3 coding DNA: TGTGCCATAAGGATGGAGGACTCTTATCAGCCCCAGCATTTT.

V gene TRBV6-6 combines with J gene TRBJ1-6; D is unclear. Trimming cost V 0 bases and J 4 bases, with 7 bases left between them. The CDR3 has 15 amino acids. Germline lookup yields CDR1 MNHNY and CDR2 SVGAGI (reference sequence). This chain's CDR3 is CASSYSQLYNSPLHF. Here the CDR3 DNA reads TGTGCCAGCAGTTACTCACAGCTATATAATTCACCCCTCCACTTT.

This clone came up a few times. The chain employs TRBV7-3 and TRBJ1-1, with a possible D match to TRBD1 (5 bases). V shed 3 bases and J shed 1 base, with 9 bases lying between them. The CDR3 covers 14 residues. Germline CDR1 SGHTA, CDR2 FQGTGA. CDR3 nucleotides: TGTGCCAGCAGCTTGGGCAGGGCGAACACTGAAGCTTTCTTT. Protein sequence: CASSLGRANTEAFF.

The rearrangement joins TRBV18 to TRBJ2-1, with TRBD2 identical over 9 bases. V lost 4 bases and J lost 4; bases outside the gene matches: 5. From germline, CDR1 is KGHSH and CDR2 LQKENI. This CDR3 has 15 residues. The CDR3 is CASSQTSGLYNEQFF. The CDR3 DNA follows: TGTGCCAGCTCACAGACTAGCGGACTTTACAATGAGCAGTTCTTC.

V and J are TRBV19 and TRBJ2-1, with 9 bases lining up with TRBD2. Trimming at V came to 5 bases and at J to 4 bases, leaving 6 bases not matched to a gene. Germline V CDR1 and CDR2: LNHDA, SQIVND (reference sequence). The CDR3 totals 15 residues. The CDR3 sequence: CASSLGTSPYNEQFF. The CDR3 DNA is TGTGCCAGTAGTCTAGGGACTAGCCCTTACAATGAGCAGTTCTTC.

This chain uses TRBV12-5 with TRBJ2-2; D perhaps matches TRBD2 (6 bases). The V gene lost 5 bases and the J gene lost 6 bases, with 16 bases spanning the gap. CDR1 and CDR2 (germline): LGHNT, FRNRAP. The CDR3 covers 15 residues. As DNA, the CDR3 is TGTGCTAGTGGTCCCGGACCTTTAGCGGCCGGGGAGCTGTTTTTT. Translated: CASGPGPLAAGELFF.

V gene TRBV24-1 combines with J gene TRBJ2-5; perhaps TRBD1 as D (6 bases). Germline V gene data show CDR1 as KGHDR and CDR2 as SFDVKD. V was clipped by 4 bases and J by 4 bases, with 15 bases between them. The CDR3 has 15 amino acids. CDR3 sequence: CATSDQDSTLETQYF. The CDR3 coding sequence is TGTGCCACCAGTGACCAGGACAGTACCTTAGAGACCCAGTACTTC.

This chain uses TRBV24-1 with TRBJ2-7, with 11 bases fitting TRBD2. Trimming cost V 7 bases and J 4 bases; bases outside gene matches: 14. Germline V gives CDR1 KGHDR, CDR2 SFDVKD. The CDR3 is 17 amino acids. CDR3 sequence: CATSRGTSGRIGYEQYF. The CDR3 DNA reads TGTGCCACCAGCCGGGGAACTAGCGGGAGAATCGGGTACGAGCAGTACTTC.

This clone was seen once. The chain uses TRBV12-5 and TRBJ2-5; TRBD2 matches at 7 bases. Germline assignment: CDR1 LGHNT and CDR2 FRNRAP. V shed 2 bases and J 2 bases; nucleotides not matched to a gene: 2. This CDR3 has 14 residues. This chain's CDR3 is CASGLWGGQETQYF. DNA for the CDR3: TGTGCTAGTGGTTTGTGGGGGGGGCAAGAGACCCAGTACTTC.

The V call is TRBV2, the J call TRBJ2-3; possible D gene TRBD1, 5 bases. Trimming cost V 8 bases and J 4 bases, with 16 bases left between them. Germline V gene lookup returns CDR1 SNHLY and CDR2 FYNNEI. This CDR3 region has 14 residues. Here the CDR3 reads CASSLGPLPDTQYF. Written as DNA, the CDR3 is TGTGCCAGCTCATTGGGGCCCTTACCAGATACGCAGTATTTT. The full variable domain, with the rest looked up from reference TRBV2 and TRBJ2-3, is EPEVTQTPSHQVTQMGQEVILRCVPISNHLYFYWYRQILGQKVEFLVSFYNNEISEKSEIFDDQFSVERPDGSNFTLKIRSTKLEDSAMYFCASSLGPLPDTQYFGPGTRLTVL.

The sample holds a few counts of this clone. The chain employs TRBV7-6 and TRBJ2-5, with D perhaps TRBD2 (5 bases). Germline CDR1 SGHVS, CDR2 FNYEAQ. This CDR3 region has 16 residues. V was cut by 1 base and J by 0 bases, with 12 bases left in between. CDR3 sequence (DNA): TGTGCCAGCAGCTTAGAAGCGGCCAGCGACCAAGAGACCCAGTACTTC. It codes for CASSLEAASDQETQYF. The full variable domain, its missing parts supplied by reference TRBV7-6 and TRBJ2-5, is GAGVSQSPRYKVTKRGQDVALRCDPISGHVSLYWYRQALGQGPEFLTYFNYEAQQDKSGLPNDRFSAERPEGSISTLTIQRTEQRDSAMYRCASSLEAASDQETQYFGPGTRLLVL.

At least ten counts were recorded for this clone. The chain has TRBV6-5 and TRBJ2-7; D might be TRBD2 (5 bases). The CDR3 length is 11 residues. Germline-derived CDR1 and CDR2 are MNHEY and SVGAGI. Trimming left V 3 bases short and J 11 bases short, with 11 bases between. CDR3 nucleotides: TGTGCCAGCAGTTATAGGGAGTCGAAGTACTTC. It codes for CASSYRESKYF.